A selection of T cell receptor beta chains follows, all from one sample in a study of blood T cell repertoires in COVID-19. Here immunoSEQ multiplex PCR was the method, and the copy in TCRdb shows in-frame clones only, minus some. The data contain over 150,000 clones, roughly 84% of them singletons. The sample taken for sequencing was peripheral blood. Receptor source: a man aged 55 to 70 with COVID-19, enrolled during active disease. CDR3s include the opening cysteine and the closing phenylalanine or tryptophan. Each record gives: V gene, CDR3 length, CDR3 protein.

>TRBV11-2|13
CASSLNSPDTQYF
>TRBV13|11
CASSRDTEAFF
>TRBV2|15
CASNPVQGMRETQYF
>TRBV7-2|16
CASSLALTGSGNTIYF
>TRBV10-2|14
CASSDLAGYYEQYF
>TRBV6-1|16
CASSEDSGRGTDTQYF
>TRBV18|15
CASSPLQGAGQPQHF
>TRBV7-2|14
CASSLSTGNQPQHF
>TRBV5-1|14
CASSTGTGSYGYTF
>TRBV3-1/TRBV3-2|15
CASSELSALRDEQYF
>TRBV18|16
CASSPLGQGSNQPQHF
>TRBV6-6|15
CASSYEGARGNTIYF
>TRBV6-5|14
CASSSGQTLFEQYF
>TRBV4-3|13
CASSESRNYGYTF
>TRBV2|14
CASSGQGSNQPQHF
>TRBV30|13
CAWSAGSNQPQHF
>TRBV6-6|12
CASSYHEDGAFF
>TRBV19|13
CASSSNNREKLFF
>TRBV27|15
CASSLNRGVNSPLHF
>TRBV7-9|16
CASSLVTGQAYNEQFF
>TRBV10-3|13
CAISEGGNYGYTF
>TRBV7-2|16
CASSLAGQRLTDTQYF
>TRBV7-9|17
CASTQPTGGPIFYGYTF
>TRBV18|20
CASSSFRTGGPGATNEKLFF
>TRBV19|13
CASSIDPSGLLYF
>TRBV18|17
CASSPPGTGGRSEKLFF
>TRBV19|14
CASTFREVGQPQHF
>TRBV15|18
CATSRDNQTGVSSYEQYF